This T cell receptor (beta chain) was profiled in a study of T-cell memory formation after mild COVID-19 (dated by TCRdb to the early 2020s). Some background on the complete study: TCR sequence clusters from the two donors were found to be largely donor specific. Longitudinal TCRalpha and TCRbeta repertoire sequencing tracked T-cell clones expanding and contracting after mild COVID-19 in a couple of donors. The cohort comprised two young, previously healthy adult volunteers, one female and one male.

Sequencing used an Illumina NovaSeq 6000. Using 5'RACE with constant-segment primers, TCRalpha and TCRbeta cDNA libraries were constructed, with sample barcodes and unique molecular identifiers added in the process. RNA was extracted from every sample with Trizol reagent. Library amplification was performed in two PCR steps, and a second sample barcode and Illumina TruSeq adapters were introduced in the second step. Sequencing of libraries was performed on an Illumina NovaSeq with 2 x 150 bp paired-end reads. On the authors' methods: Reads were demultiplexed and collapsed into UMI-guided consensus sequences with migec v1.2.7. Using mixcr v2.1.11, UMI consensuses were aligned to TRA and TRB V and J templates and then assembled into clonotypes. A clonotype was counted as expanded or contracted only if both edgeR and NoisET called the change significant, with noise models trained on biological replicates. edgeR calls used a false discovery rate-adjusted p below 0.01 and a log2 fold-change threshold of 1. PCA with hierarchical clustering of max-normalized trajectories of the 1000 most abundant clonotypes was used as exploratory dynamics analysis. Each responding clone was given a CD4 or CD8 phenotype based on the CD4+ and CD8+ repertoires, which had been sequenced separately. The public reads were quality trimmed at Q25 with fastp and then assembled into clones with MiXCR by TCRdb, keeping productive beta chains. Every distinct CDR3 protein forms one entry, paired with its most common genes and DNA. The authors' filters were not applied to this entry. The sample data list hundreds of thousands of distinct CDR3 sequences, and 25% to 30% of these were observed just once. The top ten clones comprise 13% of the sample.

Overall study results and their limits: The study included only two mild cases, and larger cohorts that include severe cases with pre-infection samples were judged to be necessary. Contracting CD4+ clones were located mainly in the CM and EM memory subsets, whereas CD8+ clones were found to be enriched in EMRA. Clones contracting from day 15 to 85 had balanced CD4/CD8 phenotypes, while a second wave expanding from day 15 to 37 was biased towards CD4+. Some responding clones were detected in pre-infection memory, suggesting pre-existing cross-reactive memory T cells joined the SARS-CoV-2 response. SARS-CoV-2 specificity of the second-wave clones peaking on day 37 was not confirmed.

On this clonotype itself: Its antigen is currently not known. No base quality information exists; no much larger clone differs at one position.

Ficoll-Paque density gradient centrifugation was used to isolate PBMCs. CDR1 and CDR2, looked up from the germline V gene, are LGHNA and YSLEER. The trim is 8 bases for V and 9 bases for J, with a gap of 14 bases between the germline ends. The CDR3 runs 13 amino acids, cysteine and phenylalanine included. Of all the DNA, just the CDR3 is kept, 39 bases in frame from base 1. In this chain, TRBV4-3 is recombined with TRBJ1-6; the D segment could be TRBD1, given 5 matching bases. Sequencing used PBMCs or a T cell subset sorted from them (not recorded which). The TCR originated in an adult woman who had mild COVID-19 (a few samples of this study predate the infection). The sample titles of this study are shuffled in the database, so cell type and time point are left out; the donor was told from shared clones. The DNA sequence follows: TGCGCCAGCCGCTCGGGGGTAGGTTCACCCCTCCACTTT. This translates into CASRSGVGSPLHF.